The 9 T cell receptor beta chains below were found in one sample sequenced in a study of regulatory T cells in long-lasting Graves disease. Described time point: newly diagnosed GD, antithyroid drugs for less than 3 months. The TCR library was made from RNA that had been extracted from PBMCs in TRIzol. Combining iRepertoire HTBI primers with Arm-PCR of CDR3 regions, the authors built TCR beta libraries. TCRdb independently ran MiXCR on the multiplex PCR reads; one entry per CDR3 protein. The sample holds about 470,000 distinct CDR3 sequences, under 20% seen once. The same specimen was also included in a second study, on T cells in Graves' hyperthyroidism and ophthalmopathy.

The sequences come from peripheral blood mononuclear cells (PBMCs), collected at new diagnosis, from a patient treated with antithyroid drugs. The receptors here all came from a man aged 40-55 years with Graves disease.

This chain uses TRBV30 with TRBJ1-1; 10 positions match TRBD1. V lost 2 bases, J lost 12 bases, and 15 bases stayed unmatched. The CDR3 loop spans 15 amino acids. The germline V gene encodes CDR1 GTSNPN and CDR2 SVGIG (reference sequence). Here the CDR3 DNA reads TGTGCCTGGAGTCAAGCATCTCTGGGACAGGGGAAAACTTTCTTT. As protein: CAWSQASLGQGKTFF.

This clonotype has at least ten counts. This chain joins TRBV7-2 and TRBJ2-1; 15 bases line up with TRBD2. This CDR3 contains 17 residues. CDR1 SGHTA and CDR2 FQGNSA come from the germline V gene. V gave up 1 base and J gave up 7 bases; unmatched junction bases: 5. In DNA, the CDR3 is TGTGCCAGCAGCTTAGTGGGACTAGCGGGAGGAACGAATGAGCAGTTCTTC. Translating gives CASSLVGLAGGTNEQFF. Filled out from reference TRBV7-2 and TRBJ2-1, the complete variable domain reads GAGVSQSPSNKVTEKGKDVELRCDPISGHTALYWYRQSLGQGLEFLIYFQGNSAPDKSGLPSDRFSAERTGGSVSTLTIQRTQQEDSAVYLCASSLVGLAGGTNEQFFGPGTRLTVL.

V gene TRBV12-3 or TRBV12-4 combines with J gene TRBJ1-5, with D unresolved. V was shortened by 5 bases and J by 7 bases, with 21 bases between the two germline ends. The CDR3 consists of 16 residues. CDR3 loop: CASSELRQLGSQPQHF. Written as DNA, the CDR3 is TGTGCCAGCAGTGAATTAAGGCAGCTTGGGTCCCAGCCCCAGCATTTT.

This clonotype was counted many times. The chain recombines TRBV18 with TRBJ2-7; D may be TRBD2 (6 bases). CDR3 length: 16 amino acids. V was pared by 0 bases and J by 5 bases, with 17 bases between. CDR1 and CDR2 (germline): KGHSH, LQKENI. The CDR3 sequence is CASSPPNPGATHEQYF. The CDR3 coding sequence is TGTGCCAGCTCACCACCGAACCCGGGAGCAACCCACGAGCAGTACTTC.

This clonotype was seen ten or more times. The rearrangement links TRBV30 to TRBJ2-7; D remains unclear. CDR1 is GTSNPN, CDR2 SVGIG, per germline (reference sequence). The CDR3 covers 12 residues. Trimming removed 1 base from V and 2 bases from J, with 6 bases in between. Here the CDR3 DNA reads TGTGCCTGGAGTGGAGCACCCTACGAGCAGTACTTC. This encodes CAWSGAPYEQYF.

The rearrangement uses TRBV4-1 and TRBJ2-5, with D uncertain. Germline CDR1 MGHRA, CDR2 YSYEKL. The CDR3 runs 13 residues. Trimming stripped 1 base from V and 4 bases from J, with 7 bases between. The CDR3 region has the DNA TGCGCCAGCAGCCAAGCTCGCGCAGAGACCCAGTACTTC. This translates into CASSQARAETQYF.

V is TRBV19 and J is TRBJ1-5, with D hard to call. The CDR3 length is 13 residues. Trimming left V 7 bases short and J 0 bases short, with 7 bases between. Germline assignment: CDR1 LNHDA and CDR2 SQIVND (reference sequence). The CDR3 DNA is TGTGCCAGTACCGACTATAGCAATCAGCCCCAGCATTTT. It specifies CASTDYSNQPQHF.

The gene calls are TRBV6-2 or TRBV6-3 and TRBJ2-7; 9 nucleotides line up with TRBD2. Germline V gene lookup returns CDR1 MNHEY and CDR2 SVGEGT. Unmatched junction bases numbered 6, after V lost 0 bases and J lost 6 bases. The CDR3 is made up of 15 amino acids. CDR3 nucleotides: TGTGCCAGCAGTTACTCGCCTAGCGGGACCTCCGAGCAGTACTTC. It codes for CASSYSPSGTSEQYF.

With regard to this clonotype: Compared with germline, one end of the junction differs, possibly owing to a read error. The chain uses TRBV9 and TRBJ2-1; TRBD1 matches 9 bases. Per germline, CDR1 SGDLS and CDR2 YYNGEE. The CDR3 extends over 18 amino acids. CDR3 amino acids: CVSSVQLDRGVSGNEQFF. The CDR3 DNA follows: TGTGTCAGCAGCGTACAACTGGACAGGGGTGTCTCAGGCAATGAGCAGTTCTTC.